The subject of this entry is one TCR beta chain. This table comes from immunoSEQ multiplex PCR, and its TCRdb copy is limited to in-frame clones, with some not included. The table records roughly 77,000 clones, 65% to 85% of them present only once. Trimming took off 3 bases at V and 8 bases at J, with 4 bases between the two ends. The CDR3 totals 11 residues. The germline V gene has CDR1 KGHSH and CDR2 LQKENI. These data originate in a study of blood T cell repertoires in COVID-19. Study-level information: COVID-19 samples, acute and convalescent, were from the United States, Italy and Spain.

Sequencing was performed on peripheral blood. This chain uses TRBV18 with TRBJ2-2, with D unresolved. The clonotype was recovered from a man in his 60s with COVID-19, enrolled during active disease. The DNA for the CDR3 is TGTGCCAGCTCACCTCCGGGGGAGCTGTTTTTT. Translating it yields CASSPPGELFF.